This T cell receptor beta chain was found in a study of blood T cell repertoires in COVID-19. Study information: Acute and convalescent COVID-19 specimens originated in the United States, Italy and Spain. The cDNA or gDNA used as material had been derived from T cells, B-cell-depleted T cells, or PBMCs.

Germline V gene lookup returns CDR1 MDHEN and CDR2 SYDVKM. The length of the CDR3 is 13 residues. The V end lost 7 bases, the J end lost 8 bases, and 17 bases lay between the germline ends. The table came from immunoSEQ multiplex PCR; TCRdb's copy has only in-frame clones and leaves some out. Here the sample spans 250,000 to 400,000 clones, approximately 81% being singletons. This TCR was sampled from a woman in her 30s who had been exposed to COVID-19. The specimen was PBMCs or T cells enriched from blood (not recorded which). The chain combines TRBV28 with TRBJ1-2; D gene unclear. For the CDR3, the DNA is TGTGCCAGCAAGATTACGCGGGCGATGGGCTACACCTTC. Encoded protein: CASKITRAMGYTF.